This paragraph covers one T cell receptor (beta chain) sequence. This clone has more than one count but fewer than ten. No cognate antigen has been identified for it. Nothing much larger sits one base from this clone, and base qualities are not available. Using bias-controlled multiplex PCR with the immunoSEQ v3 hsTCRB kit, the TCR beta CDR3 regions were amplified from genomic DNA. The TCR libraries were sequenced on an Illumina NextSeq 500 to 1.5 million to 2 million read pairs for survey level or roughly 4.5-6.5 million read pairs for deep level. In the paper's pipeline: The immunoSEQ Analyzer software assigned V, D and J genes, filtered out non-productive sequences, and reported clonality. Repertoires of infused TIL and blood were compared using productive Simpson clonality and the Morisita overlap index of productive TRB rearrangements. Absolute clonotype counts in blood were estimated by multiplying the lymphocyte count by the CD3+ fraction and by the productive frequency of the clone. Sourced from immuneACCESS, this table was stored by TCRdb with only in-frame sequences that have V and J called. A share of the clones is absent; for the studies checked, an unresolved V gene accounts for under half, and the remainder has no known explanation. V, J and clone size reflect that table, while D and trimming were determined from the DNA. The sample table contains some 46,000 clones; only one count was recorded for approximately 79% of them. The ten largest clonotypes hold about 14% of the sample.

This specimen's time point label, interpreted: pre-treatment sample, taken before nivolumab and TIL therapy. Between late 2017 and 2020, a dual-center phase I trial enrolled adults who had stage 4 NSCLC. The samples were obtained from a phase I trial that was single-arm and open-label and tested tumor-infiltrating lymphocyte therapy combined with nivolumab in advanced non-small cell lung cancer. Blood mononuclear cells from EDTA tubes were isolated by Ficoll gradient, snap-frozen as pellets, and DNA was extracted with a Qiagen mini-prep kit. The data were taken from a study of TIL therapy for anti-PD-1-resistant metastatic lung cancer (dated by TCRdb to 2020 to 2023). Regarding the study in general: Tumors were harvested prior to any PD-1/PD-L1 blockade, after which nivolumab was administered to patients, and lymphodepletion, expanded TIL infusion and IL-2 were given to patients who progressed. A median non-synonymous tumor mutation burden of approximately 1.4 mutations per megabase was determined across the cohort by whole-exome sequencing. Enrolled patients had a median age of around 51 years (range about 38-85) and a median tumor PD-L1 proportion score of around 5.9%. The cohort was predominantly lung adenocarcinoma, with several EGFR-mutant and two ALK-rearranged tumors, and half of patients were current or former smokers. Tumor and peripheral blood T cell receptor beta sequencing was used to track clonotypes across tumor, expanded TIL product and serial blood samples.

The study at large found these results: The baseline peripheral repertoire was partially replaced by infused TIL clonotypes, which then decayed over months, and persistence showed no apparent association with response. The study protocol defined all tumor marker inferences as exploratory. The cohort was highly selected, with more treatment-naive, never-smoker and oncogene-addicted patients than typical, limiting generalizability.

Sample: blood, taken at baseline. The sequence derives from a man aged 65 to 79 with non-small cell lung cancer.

The CDR3 reads CASSPTSGRVNTEAFF. The nucleotide sequence reads TGTGCCAGCAGCCCCACCTCGGGTAGAGTGAACACTGAAGCTTTCTTT. This receptor chain uses TRBV7-9 and TRBJ1-1; the D gene assignment is ambiguous. The CDR3 numbers 16 residues from cysteine through phenylalanine. Just CDR3 DNA is preserved here, 48 bases in frame from base 1. The V end loses 5 bases and the J end loses 0 bases, and a stretch of 16 bases separates them. CDR1 SEHNR and CDR2 FQNEAQ are derived from the germline V gene (reference sequence).